This TCR beta chain was identified during a study of blood T cell repertoires in COVID-19. Study overall: In each case, the material was cDNA or gDNA derived from T cells, B-cell-depleted T cells, or PBMCs.

Germline V gives CDR1 SGDLS, CDR2 YYNGEE. The V end was cut by 4 bases, the J end by 5 bases, with 15 bases between. This CDR3 contains 14 residues. Authors' data handling: Estimates of nucleated cell counts were drawn from the amplification of reference gene primers. Only in-frame clones appear in the TCRdb table, and some are missing; sequencing was by immunoSEQ multiplex PCR. The V and J calls and clone size are taken from that table; D and trimming were inferred from the DNA. The sample lists around 100,000 clones, 87% seen once, with 6.2% in the top ten. The clonotype was recovered from a human donor in a cohort sampled during active COVID-19. The sample consisted of peripheral blood. The chain joins TRBV9 to TRBJ1-2; weak D call: TRBD1 (5 bases). As DNA, the CDR3 is TGTGCCAGCAGCCCCATAATAGGGGATTATGGCTACACCTTC. Translation gives CASSPIIGDYGYTF.